Included here is one TCR beta chain sequence, with context. The source of the sample is a study of regulatory T cells in long-lasting Graves disease. Investigators prepared the TCR beta libraries by applying iRepertoire HTBI primers and Arm-PCR of CDR3 regions. TCRdb reanalysed the multiplex PCR reads using MiXCR and keeps one entry per CDR3 protein. The repertoire has 400,000 to 600,000 distinct CDR3 sequences, roughly 21% of them found once; the top ten carry about 6.6%. Sample time point: persistent/refractory GD, antithyroid drugs over 5 years with positive TRAb. Extracted RNA from PBMCs served as the source of the TCR library. The specimen was peripheral blood mononuclear cells (PBMCs), collected when the disease was refractory, from a patient treated with antithyroid drugs. This receptor was identified in a female donor with Graves disease.

CDR3 nucleotides: TGTGCCATCAGTGAGCCGGGGACAGCCTTTCAAGAGACCCAGTACTTC. Translating it yields CAISEPGTAFQETQYF. The rearrangement links TRBV10-3 to TRBJ2-5; 7 bases fit TRBD1. CDR1 is ENHRY and CDR2 is SYGVKD in the germline V gene. V lost 2 bases to trimming and J lost 2 bases; unmatched junction nucleotides: 8. The CDR3 runs to 16 residues.